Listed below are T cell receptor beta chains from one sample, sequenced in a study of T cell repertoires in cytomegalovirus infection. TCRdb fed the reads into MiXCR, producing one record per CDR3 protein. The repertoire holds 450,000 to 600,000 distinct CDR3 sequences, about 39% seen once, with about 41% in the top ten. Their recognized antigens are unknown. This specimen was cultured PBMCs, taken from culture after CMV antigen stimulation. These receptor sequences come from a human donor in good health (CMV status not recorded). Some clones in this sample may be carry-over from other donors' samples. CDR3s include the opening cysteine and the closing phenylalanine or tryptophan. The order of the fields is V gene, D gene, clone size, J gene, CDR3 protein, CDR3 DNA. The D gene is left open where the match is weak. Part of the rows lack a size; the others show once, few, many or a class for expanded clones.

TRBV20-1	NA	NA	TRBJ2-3	CSAPGNTDTQYF	TGCAGTGCCCCCGGAAACACAGATACGCAGTATTTT
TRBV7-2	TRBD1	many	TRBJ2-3	CASSLVGTGSTDTQYF	TGTGCCAGCAGCTTAGTTGGGACAGGGAGCACAGATACGCAGTATTTT
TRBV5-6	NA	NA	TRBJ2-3	CASSLFRPSGLGTDTQYF	TGTGCCAGCAGCTTGTTTCGTCCCAGCGGGTTGGGCACAGATACGCAGTATTTT
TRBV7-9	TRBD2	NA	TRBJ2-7	CASKRERDEQYF	TGTGCCAGCAAGCGGGAGAGGGACGAGCAGTACTTC
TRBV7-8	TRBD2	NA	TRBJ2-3	CASSLPLAGDTQYF	TGTGCCAGCAGCTTACCCCTAGCGGGAGATACGCAGTATTTT
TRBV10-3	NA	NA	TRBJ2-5	CATRAWGETQYF	TGTGCCACCAGAGCTTGGGGAGAGACCCAGTACTTC
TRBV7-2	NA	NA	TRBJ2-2	CASSAYSYTGELFF	TGTGCCAGCAGCGCCTACTCATACACCGGGGAGCTGTTTTTT
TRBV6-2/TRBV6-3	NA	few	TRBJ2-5	CASTLQETQYF	TGTGCCAGCACCCTGCAAGAGACCCAGTACTTC
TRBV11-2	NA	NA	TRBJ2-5	CASSAPRGRRETQYF	TGTGCCAGCAGCGCCCCTCGAGGGCGCCGAGAGACCCAGTACTTC
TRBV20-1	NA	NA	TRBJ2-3	CSARWGSTDTQYF	TGCAGTGCTAGATGGGGGAGCACAGATACGCAGTATTTT
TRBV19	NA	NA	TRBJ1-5	CASSTGPGVGGVSNQPQHF	TGTGCCAGTAGTACCGGACCCGGGGTGGGGGGCGTGAGCAATCAGCCCCAGCATTTT
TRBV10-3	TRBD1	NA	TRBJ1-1	CASNKYGTDAGNTEAFF	TGTGCCAGCAACAAATACGGGACAGACGCAGGAAACACTGAAGCTTTCTTT
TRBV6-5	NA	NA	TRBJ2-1	CASRGIGFNEQFF	TGTGCCAGCAGGGGAATTGGGTTCAATGAGCAGTTCTTC
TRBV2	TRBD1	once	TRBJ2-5	CASSDDRGAETQYF	TGTGCCAGCAGTGATGACAGGGGTGCAGAGACCCAGTACTTC
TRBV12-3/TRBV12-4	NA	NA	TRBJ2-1	CASSELTRGNEQFF	TGTGCCAGCAGTGAACTGACTAGGGGCAATGAGCAGTTCTTC
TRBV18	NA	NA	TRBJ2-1	CASSPALGLRYNEQFF	TGTGCCAGCTCACCCGCCTTAGGGCTTCGCTACAATGAGCAGTTCTTC
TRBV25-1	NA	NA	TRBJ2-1	CASSVGNNEQFF	TGTGCCAGCAGTGTGGGAAACAATGAGCAGTTCTTC
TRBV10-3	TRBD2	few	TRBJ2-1	CAISPVGGVAGSSYNEQFF	TGTGCCATCAGCCCCGTGGGCGGGGTAGCGGGGAGCTCCTACAATGAGCAGTTCTTC
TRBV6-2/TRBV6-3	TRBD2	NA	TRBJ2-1	CASSGLAVNYNEQFF	TGTGCCAGCAGTGGACTAGCGGTCAACTACAATGAGCAGTTCTTC
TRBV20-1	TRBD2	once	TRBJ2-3	CSANSGRDTQYF	TGCAGTGCCAATAGCGGGAGAGATACGCAGTATTTT
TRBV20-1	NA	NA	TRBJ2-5	CSANPGASETQYF	TGCAGTGCTAATCCCGGGGCCTCAGAGACCCAGTACTTC
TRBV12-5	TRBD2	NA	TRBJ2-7	CASGLSPGTSGRSYEQYF	TGTGCTAGTGGTTTGTCCCCCGGGACTAGCGGGAGGAGTTACGAGCAGTACTTC
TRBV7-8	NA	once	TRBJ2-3	CASSLLNTDTQYF	TGTGCCAGCAGCTTATTAAACACAGATACGCAGTATTTT
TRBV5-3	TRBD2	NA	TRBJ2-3	CASSQIPGLGTDTQYF	TGTGCCAGCAGCCAAATACCGGGACTAGGGACAGATACGCAGTATTTT
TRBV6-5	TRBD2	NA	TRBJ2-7	CASSEGPAGDLYEQYF	TGTGCCAGCAGTGAAGGCCCAGCGGGGGACCTCTACGAGCAGTACTTC
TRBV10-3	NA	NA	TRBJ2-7	CAISDGVEQYF	TGTGCCATCAGTGACGGGGTTGAGCAGTACTTC
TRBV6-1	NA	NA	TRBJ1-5	CASSEAGQPQHF	TGTGCCAGCAGTGAAGCAGGACAGCCCCAGCATTTT
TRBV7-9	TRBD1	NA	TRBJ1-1	CASSRGQGGTEAFF	TGTGCCAGCAGCCGCGGACAGGGAGGCACTGAAGCTTTCTTT
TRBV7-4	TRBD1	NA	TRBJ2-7	CASSSAGQGGYEQYF	TGTGCCAGCAGCTCCGCCGGACAGGGAGGCTACGAGCAGTACTTC
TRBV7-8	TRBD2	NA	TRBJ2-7	CASSLGTSAYEQYF	TGTGCCAGCAGCCTCGGGACTAGCGCCTACGAGCAGTACTTC
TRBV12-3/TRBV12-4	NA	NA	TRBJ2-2	CASSQSGHTGELFF	TGTGCCAGCAGTCAATCGGGGCACACCGGGGAGCTGTTTTTT
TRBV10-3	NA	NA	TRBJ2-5	CAISEQGPLETQYF	TGTGCCATCAGTGAGCAAGGACCTTTGGAGACCCAGTACTTC
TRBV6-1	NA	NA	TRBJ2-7	CASSALGVHEQYF	TGTGCCAGCAGTGCGTTAGGGGTCCACGAGCAGTACTTC
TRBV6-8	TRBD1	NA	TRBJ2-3	CASSHHPRDRTGSADTQYF	TGTGCCAGCAGTCACCACCCTAGGGACAGGACGGGTAGCGCAGATACGCAGTATTTT
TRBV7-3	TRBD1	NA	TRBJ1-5	CASSLAGRTGINQPQHF	TGTGCCAGCAGCTTAGCCGGGAGGACAGGAATCAATCAGCCCCAGCATTTT
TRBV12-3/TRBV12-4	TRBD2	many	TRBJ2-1	CASRLAGGNEQFF	TGTGCCAGCAGACTAGCGGGAGGGAATGAGCAGTTCTTC
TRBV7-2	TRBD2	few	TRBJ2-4	CASSLSGLAGADIQYF	TGTGCCAGCAGCCTATCCGGCTTAGCGGGAGCTGACATTCAGTACTTC
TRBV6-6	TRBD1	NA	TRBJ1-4	CASSYGQGAGEKLFF	TGTGCCAGCAGTTACGGGCAGGGGGCGGGAGAAAAACTGTTTTTT
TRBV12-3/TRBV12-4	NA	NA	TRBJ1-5	CASSSDPGSNQPQHF	TGTGCCAGCAGTTCAGACCCGGGGTCAAATCAGCCCCAGCATTTT
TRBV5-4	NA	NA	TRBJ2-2	CASNIPGNTGELFF	TGTGCCAGCAACATCCCAGGGAACACCGGGGAGCTGTTTTTT